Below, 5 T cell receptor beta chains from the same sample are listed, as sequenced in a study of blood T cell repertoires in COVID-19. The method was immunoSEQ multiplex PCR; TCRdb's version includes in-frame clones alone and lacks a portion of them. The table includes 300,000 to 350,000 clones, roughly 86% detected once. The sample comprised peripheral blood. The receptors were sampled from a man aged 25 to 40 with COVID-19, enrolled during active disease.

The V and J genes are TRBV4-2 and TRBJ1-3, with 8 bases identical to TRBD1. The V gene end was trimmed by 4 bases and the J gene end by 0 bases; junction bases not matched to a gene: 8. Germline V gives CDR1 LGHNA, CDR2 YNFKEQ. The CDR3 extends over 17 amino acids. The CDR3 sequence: CASSRTGQGTSGNTIYF. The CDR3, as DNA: TGTGCCAGCAGCCGGACAGGGCAGGGGACCTCTGGAAACACCATATATTTT.

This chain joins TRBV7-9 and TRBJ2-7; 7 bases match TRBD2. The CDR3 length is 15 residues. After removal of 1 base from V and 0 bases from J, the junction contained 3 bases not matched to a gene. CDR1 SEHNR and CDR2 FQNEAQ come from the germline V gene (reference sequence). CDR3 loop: CASSLGGGLSYEQYF. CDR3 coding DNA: TGTGCCAGCAGCTTAGGGGGGGGACTCTCCTACGAGCAGTACTTC.

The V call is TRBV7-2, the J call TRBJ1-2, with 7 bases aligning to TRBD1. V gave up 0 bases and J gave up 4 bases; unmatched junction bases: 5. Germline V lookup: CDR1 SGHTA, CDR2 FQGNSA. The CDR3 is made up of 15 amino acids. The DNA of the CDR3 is TGTGCCAGCAGCTTAGCAGACAGGGTGAGCTATGGCTACACCTTC. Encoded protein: CASSLADRVSYGYTF.

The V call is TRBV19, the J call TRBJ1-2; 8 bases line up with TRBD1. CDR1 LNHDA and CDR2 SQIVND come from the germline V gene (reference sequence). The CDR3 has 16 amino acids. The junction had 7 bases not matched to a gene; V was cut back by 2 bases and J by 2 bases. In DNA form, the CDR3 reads TGTGCCAGTAGTATATGGGAGGCAGGGGGCAACTATGGCTACACCTTC. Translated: CASSIWEAGGNYGYTF. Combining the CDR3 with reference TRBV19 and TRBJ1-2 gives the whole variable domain DGGITQSPKYLFRKEGQNVTLSCEQNLNHDAMYWYRQDPGQGLRLIYYSQIVNDFQKGDIAEGYSVSREKKESFPLTVTSAQKNPTAFYLCASSIWEAGGNYGYTFGSGTRLTVV.

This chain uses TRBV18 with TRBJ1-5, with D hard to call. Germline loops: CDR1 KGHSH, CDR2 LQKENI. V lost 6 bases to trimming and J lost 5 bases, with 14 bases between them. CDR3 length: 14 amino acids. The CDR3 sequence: CASSHGLVDQPQHF. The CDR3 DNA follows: TGTGCCAGCTCGCACGGACTGGTCGATCAGCCCCAGCATTTT.